This T cell receptor (beta chain) appears in the sequencing data of a study of T-cell reconstitution after alpha-beta-depleted transplantation in children. Study results and limitations: Surviving recipient T cells and thymic progenitors produced the high day-60 TCRbeta diversity seen in some patients. Approximately two months post-transplant, alpha-beta T cells reportedly originated from several hundred expanded graft clones. Newly produced T cells mostly accounted for T-cell counts and diversity one year post-transplant.

The germline V gene has CDR1 SQVTM and CDR2 ANQGSEA. Between the trimmed V and J ends, which lost 7 bases and 8 bases, there was a span of 16 bases. The CDR3 extends over 12 amino acids. Unique molecular identifiers were incorporated when the TCRbeta library was constructed. TCRdb re-called the PCR reads through MiXCR, storing one row per CDR3 protein. The data show approximately 47,000 distinct CDR3 sequences, with about 50% seen just once and roughly two fifths held by the top ten. Regarding this clonotype: Its antigen is undetermined.

The chain is built from TRBV29-1 and TRBJ2-3, with a tentative D call TRBD2 (6 bases). This clonotype was obtained from a boy in the first two years of life with SCID, due to receive a stem cell transplant. This sample comprised peripheral blood, obtained before TCRalphabeta/CD19-depleted stem cell transplant. DNA of the CDR3: TGCAGCGCTGGACTACCGTCGGCTACGCAGTATTTT. The encoded protein is CSAGLPSATQYF.